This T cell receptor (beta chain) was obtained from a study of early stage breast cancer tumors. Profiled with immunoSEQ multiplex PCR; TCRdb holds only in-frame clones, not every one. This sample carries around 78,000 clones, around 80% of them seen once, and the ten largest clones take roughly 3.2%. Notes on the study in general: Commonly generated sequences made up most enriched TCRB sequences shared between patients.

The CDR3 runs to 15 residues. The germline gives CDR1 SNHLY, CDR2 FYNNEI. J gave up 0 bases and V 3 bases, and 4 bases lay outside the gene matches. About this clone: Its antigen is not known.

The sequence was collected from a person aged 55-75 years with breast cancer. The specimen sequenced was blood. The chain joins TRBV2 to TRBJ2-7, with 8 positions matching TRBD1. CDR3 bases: TGTGCCAGCAGTGATCCTCAGGGGGCCTCCTACGAGCAGTACTTC. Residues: CASSDPQGASYEQYF. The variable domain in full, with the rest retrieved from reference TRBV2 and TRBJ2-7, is EPEVTQTPSHQVTQMGQEVILRCVPISNHLYFYWYRQILGQKVEFLVSFYNNEISEKSEIFDDQFSVERPDGSNFTLKIRSTKLEDSAMYFCASSDPQGASYEQYFGPGTRLTVT.